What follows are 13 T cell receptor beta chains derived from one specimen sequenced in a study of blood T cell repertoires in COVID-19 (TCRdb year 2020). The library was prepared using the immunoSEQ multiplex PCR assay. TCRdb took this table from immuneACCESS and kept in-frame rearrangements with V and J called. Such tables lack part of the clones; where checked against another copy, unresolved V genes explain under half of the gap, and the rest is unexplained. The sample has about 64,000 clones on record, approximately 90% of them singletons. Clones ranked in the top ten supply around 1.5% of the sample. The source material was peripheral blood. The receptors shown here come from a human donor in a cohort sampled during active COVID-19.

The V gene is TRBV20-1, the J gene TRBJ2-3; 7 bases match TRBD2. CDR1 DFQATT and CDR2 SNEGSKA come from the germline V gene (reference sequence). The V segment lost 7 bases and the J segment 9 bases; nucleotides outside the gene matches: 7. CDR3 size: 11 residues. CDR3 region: CSVSTSTTQYF. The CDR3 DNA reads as TGCAGTGTTTCGACTAGCACCACGCAGTATTTT.

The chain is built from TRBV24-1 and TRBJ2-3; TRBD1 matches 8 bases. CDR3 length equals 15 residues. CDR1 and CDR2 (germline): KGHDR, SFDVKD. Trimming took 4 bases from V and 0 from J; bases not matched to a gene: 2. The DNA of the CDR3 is TGTGCCACCAGTGAGTGGACAGGGAGCACAGATACGCAGTATTTT. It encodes CATSEWTGSTDTQYF.

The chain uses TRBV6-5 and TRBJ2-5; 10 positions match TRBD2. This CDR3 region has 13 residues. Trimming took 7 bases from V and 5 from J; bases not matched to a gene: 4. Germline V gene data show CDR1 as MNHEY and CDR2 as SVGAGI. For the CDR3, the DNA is TGTGCCAGCAATCGACTAGCGGGCGAGACCCAGTACTTC. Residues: CASNRLAGETQYF.

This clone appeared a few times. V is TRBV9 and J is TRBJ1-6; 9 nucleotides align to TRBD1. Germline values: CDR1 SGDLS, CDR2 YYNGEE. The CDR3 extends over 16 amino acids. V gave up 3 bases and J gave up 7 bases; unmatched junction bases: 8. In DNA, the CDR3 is TGTGCCAGCAGCGATAGAGGACAGGGGTTCAATTCACCCCTCCACTTT. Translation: CASSDRGQGFNSPLHF.

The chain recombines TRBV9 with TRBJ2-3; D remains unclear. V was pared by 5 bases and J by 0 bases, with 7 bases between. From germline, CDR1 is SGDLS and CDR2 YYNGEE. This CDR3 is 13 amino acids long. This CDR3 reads CASRSTSTDTQYF. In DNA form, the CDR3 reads TGTGCCAGCAGGTCTACTAGCACAGATACGCAGTATTTT.

The CDR3 loop reads CASSPQPQSYNEQFF. CDR3 coding DNA: TGTGCCAGCAGCCCACAACCTCAATCCTACAATGAGCAGTTCTTC. V usage is TRBV7-8 and J usage is TRBJ2-1; D is uncertain. V lost 5 bases to trimming and J lost 1 base, with 12 bases between them. Germline CDR1 reads SGHVS; CDR2 reads FQNEAQ. CDR3 length equals 15 residues.

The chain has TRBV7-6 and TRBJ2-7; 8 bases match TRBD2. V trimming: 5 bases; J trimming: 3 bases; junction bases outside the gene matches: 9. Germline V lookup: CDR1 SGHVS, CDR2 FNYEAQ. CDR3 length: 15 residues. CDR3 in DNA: TGTGCCAGCAGCGATAAGAGCGGGAGAGGCTACGAGCAGTACTTC. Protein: CASSDKSGRGYEQYF.

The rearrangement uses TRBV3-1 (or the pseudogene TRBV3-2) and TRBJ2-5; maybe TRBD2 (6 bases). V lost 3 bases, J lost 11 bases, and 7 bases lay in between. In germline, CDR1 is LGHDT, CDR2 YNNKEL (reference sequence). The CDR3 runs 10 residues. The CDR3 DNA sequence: TGTGCCAGCAGCCAGGGGGGACAGTACTTC. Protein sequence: CASSQGGQYF.

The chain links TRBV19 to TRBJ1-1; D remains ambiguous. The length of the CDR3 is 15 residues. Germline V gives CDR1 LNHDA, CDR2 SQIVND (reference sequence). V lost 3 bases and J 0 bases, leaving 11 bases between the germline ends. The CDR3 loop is CASSIEVNMNTEAFF. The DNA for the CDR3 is TGTGCCAGTAGTATCGAGGTGAACATGAACACTGAAGCTTTCTTT.

CDR3 residues: CSANEGRGGNEQFF. The CDR3 bases are TGCAGTGCTAATGAGGGGAGGGGTGGGAATGAGCAGTTCTTC. The gene calls are TRBV20-1 and TRBJ2-1; 7 bases align to TRBD2. Trimming removed 4 bases from V and 7 bases from J; junction bases left unmatched: 10. This CDR3 has 14 amino acids. CDR1 is DFQATT and CDR2 is SNEGSKA in the germline V gene (reference sequence).

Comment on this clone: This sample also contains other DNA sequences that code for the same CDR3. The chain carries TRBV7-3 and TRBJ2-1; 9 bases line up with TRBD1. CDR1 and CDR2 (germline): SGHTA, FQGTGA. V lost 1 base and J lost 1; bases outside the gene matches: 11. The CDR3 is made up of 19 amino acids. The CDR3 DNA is TGTGCCAGCAGCTTAAGGGGGGGGCCCGGGACAGGGTCCTACAATGAGCAGTTCTTC. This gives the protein CASSLRGGPGTGSYNEQFF.

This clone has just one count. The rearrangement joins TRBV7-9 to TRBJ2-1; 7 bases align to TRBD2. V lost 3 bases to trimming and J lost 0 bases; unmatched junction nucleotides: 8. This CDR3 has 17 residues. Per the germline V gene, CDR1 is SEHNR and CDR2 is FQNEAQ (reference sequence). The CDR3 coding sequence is TGTGCCAGCAGCTTGGGCATCGGGGGGAGCTCCTACAATGAGCAGTTCTTC. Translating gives CASSLGIGGSSYNEQFF.

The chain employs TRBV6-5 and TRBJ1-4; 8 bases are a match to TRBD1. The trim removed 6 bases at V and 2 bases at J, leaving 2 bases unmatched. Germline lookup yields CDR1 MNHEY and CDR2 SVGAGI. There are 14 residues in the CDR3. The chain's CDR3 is CASSRDRTNEKLFF. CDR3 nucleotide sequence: TGTGCCAGCAGCAGGGACAGGACTAATGAAAAACTGTTTTTT.